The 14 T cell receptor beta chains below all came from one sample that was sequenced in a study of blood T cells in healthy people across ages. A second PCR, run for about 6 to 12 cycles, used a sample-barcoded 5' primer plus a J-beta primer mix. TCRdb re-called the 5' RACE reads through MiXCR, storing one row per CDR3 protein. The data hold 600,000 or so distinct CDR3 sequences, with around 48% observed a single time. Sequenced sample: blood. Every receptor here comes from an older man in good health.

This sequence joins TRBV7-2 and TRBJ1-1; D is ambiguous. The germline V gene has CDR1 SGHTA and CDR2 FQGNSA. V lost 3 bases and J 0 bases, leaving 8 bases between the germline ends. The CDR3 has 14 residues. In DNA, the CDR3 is TGTGCCAGCAGCTTGCGGATGATGAACACTGAAGCTTTCTTT. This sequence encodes CASSLRMMNTEAFF.

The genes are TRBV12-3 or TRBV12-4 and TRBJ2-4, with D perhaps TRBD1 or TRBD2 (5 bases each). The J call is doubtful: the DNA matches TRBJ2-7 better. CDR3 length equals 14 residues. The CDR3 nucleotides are TGTGCCAGCAGTTTAGCGGGGGTAAGGGGCGAGCAGTACTTC. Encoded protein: CASSLAGVRGEQYF.

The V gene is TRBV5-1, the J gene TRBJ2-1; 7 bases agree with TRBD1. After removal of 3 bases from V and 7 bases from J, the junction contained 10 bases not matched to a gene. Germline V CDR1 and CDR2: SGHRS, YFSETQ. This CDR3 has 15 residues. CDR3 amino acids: CASSSNTGALNEQFF. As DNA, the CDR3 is TGCGCCAGCAGCTCCAACACAGGGGCTTTAAATGAGCAGTTCTTC.

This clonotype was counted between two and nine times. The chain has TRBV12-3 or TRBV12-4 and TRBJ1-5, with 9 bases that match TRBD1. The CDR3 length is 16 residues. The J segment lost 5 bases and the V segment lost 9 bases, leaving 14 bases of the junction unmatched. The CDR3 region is CASVDPGQGRHQPQHF. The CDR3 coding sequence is TGTGCCAGTGTGGACCCGGGACAGGGAAGGCATCAGCCCCAGCATTTT.

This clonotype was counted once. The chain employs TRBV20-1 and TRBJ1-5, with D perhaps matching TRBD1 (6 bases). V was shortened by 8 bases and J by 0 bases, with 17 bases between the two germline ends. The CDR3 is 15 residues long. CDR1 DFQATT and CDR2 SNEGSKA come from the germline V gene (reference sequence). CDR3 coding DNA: TGCAGTACTGGGGGGGGCCGTTATAGCAATCAGCCCCAGCATTTT. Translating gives CSTGGGRYSNQPQHF.

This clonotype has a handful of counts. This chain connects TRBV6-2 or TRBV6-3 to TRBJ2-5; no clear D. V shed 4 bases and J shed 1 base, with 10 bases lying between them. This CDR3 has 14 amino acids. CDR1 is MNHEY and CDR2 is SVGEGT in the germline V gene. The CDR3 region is CASSSLSTQETQYF. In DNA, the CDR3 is TGTGCCAGCAGTTCCTTATCAACCCAAGAGACCCAGTACTTC.

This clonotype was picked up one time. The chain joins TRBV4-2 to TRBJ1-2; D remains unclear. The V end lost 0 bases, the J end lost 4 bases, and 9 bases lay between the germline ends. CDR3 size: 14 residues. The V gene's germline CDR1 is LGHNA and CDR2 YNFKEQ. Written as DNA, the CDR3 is TGTGCCAGCAGCCAAGATAGGACCACCTATGGCTACACCTTC. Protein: CASSQDRTTYGYTF.

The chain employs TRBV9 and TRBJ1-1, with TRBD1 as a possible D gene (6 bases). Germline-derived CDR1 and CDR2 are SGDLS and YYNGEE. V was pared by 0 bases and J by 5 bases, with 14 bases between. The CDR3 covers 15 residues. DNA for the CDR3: TGTGCCAGCAGCGTAGACGGGGGGCGCAGGACTGAAGCTTTCTTT. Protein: CASSVDGGRRTEAFF.

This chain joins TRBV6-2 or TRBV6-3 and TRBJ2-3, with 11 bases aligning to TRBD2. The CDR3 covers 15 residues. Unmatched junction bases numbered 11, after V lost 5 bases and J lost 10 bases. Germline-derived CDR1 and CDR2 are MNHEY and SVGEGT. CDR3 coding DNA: TGTGCCAGCAGTATCGACCCGACTAGCGGGAAGGCGCAGTATTTT. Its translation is CASSIDPTSGKAQYF.

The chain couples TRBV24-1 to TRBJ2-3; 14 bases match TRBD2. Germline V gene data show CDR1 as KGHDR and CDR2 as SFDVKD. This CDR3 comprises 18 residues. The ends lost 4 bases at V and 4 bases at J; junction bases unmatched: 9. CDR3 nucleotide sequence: TGTGCCACCAGTGACCCCGGGACTAGCGGGAGTATCGCAGATACGCAGTATTTT. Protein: CATSDPGTSGSIADTQYF.

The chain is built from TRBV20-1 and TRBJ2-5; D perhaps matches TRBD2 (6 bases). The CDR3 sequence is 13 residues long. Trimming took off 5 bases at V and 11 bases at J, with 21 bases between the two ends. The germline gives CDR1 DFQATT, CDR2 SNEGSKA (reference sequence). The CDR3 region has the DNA TGCAGTGCTCACCGGTGGGGCGGGAATGAGCAGTACTTC. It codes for CSAHRWGGNEQYF.

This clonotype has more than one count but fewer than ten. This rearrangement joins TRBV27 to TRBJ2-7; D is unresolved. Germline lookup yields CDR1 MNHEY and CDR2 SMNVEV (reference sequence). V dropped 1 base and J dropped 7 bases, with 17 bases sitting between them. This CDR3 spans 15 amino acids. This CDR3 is CASSLYRPPFREQYF. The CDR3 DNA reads TGTGCCAGCAGTTTATATCGCCCCCCGTTCAGGGAGCAGTACTTC.

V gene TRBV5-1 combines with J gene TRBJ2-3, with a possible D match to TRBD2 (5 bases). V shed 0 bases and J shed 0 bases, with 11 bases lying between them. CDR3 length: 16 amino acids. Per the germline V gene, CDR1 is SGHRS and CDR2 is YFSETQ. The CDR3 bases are TGCGCCAGCAGCTTGGCCTGGGGAGCTAGCACAGATACGCAGTATTTT. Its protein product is CASSLAWGASTDTQYF.

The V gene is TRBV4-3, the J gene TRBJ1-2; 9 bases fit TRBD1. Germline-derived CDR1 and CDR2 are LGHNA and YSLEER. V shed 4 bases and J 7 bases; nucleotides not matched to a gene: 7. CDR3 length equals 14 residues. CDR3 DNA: TGCGCCAGCAGCCTCGGACAGGGGCATTGTGGCTACACCTTC. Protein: CASSLGQGHCGYTF.